The 4 T cell receptor beta chains reported below all come from one sample, sequenced in a study of cytomegalovirus exposure and HLA in healthy donors (dated by TCRdb to about 2017). Library preparation employed the immunoSEQ multiplex PCR assay. A mixture of 60 forward primers for TCR Vbeta segments and 13 reverse primers for TCR Jbeta segments was used in the multiplex PCR. In TCRdb, the immuneACCESS table is reduced to in-frame sequences with V and J assigned. These tables do not hold every clone; where another copy was compared, an unresolved V gene accounts for under half, and the others remain unexplained. This sample holds 150,000 to 200,000 clones; 80% were observed only once. Less than 9% of the sample belongs to the ten largest clones. Sequencing input: PBMCs. Receptor source: a man younger than 45 in good health and CMV-seropositive.

The chain links TRBV30 to TRBJ2-1, with D hard to call. Trimming stripped 2 bases from V and 0 bases from J, with 11 bases between. The length of the CDR3 is 15 residues. Per germline, CDR1 GTSNPN and CDR2 SVGIG (reference sequence). The DNA for the CDR3 is TGTGCCTGGAGTATAGACTTACCCTCCTACAATGAGCAGTTCTTC. Protein product: CAWSIDLPSYNEQFF.

The chain employs TRBV11-3 and TRBJ1-1; a possible D gene is TRBD1 (5 bases). The CDR3 totals 13 residues. Germline V gene data show CDR1 as SGHNT and CDR2 as YENEEA. V shed 5 bases and J shed 2 bases, with 9 bases lying between them. CDR3 sequence reads: CASSLTANTEAFF. CDR3 in DNA: TGTGCCAGCAGCCTGACAGCCAACACTGAAGCTTTCTTT.

The DNA for the CDR3 is TGTGCCAGCAGCACAGGTCGGCCTTATACCTACGAGCAGTACTTC. Residues: CASSTGRPYTYEQYF. The genes are TRBV7-2 and TRBJ2-7; possible D gene TRBD1, 5 bases. Germline V gives CDR1 SGHTA, CDR2 FQGNSA. V was trimmed by 5 bases and J by 2 bases, leaving 16 bases between them. The CDR3 covers 15 residues.

In this sample, this clone turned up a few times. V gene TRBV10-1 combines with J gene TRBJ2-1, with a weak D call TRBD2 (5 bases). Per the germline V gene, CDR1 is WNHNN and CDR2 is SYGVQD (reference sequence). This CDR3 spans 15 amino acids. V was cut by 6 bases and J by 2 bases, with 14 bases left in between. The CDR3 DNA reads as TGCGCCAGCAGCGAAGTCGACGGGACCTACAATGAGCAGTTCTTC. Translation: CASSEVDGTYNEQFF.